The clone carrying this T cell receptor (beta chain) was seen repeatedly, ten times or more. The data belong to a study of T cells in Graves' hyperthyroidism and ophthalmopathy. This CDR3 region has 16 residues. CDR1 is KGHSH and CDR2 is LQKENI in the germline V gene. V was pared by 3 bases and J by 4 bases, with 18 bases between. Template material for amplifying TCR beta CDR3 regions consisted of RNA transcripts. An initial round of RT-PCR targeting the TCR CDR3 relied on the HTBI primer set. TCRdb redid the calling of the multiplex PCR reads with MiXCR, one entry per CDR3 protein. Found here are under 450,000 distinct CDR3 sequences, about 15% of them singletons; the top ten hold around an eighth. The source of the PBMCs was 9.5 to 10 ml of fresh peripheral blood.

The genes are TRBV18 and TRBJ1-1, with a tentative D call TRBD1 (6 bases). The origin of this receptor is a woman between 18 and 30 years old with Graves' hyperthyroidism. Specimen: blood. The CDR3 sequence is CASSPGWGRGATEAFF. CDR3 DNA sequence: TGTGCCAGCTCACCGGGGTGGGGGCGCGGGGCCACTGAAGCTTTCTTT.